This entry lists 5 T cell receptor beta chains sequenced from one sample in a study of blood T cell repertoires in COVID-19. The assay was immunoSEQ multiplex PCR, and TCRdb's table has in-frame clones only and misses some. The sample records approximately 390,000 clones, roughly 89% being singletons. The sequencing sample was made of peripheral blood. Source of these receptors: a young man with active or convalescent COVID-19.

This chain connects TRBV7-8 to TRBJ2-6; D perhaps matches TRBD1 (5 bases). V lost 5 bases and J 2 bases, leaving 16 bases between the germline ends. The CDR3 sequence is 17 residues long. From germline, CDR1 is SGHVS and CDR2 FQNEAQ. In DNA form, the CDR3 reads TGTGCCAGCAGCCAGTTTCAGGGTTCAACTGGGGCCAACGTCCTGACTTTC. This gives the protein CASSQFQGSTGANVLTF.

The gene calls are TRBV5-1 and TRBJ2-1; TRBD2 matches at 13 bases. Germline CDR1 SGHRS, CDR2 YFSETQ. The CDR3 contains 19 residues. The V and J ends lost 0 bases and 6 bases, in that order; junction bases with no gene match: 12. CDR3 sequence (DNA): TGCGCCAGCAGCTTGGGGGCCGGGACTAGCGGGAAAAGGGTCAATGAGCAGTTCTTC. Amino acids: CASSLGAGTSGKRVNEQFF.

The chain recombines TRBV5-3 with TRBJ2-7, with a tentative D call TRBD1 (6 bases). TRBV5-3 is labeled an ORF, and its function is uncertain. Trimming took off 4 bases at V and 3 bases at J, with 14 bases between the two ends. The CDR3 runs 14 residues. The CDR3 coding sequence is TGTGCCAGAAGCCCGCAGGGGCTTGTCTACGAGCAGTACTTC. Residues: CARSPQGLVYEQYF.

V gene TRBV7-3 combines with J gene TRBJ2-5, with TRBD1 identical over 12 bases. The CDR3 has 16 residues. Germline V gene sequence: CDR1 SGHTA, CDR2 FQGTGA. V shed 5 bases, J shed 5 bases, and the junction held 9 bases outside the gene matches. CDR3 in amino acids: CASSPGTGGRWETQYF. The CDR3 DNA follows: TGTGCCAGCAGCCCCGGGACAGGGGGCCGGTGGGAGACCCAGTACTTC.

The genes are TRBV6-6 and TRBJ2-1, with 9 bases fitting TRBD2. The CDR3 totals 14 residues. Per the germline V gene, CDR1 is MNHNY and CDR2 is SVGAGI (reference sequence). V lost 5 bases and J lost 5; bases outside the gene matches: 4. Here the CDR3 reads CASSTGLANNEQFF. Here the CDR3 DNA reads TGTGCCAGCAGTACTGGACTAGCGAACAATGAGCAGTTCTTC.